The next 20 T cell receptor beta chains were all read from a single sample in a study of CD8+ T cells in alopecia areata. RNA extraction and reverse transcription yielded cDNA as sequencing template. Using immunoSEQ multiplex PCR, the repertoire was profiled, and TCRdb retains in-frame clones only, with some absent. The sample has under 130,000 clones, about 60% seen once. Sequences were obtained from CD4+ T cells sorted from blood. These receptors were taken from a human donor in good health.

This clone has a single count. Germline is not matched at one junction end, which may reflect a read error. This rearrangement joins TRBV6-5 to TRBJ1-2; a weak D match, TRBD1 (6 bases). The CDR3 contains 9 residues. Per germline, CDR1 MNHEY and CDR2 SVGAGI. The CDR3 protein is CATLPRDNF. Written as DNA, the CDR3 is TGTGCCACCCTACCCCGGGACAACTTC.

The CDR3 loop is CASSELRSPLHF. The CDR3, as DNA: TGTGCCAGCAGCGAACTCCGGTCACCCCTCCACTTT. The rearrangement uses TRBV11-1 and TRBJ1-6, with D hard to call. Germline loops: CDR1 SGHAT, CDR2 FQDESV (reference sequence). V shed 5 bases and J shed 10 bases, with 9 bases lying between them. The length of the CDR3 is 12 residues.

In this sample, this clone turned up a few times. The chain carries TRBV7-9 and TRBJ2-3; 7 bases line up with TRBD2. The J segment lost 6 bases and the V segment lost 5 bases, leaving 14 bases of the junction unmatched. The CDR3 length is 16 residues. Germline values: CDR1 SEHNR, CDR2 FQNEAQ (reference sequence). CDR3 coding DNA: TGTGCCAGCAGCCAAGGGGCGTCTAGCGGACGGGATACGCAGTATTTT. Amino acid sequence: CASSQGASSGRDTQYF.

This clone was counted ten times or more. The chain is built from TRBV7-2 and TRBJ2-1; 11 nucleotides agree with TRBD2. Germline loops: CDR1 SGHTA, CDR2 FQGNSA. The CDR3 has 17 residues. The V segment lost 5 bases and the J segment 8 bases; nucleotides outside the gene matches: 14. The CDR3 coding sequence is TGTGCCAGCAGCGTTACCGGGACTAGCGGTCTTTTCGATGAGCAGTTCTTC. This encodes CASSVTGTSGLFDEQFF.

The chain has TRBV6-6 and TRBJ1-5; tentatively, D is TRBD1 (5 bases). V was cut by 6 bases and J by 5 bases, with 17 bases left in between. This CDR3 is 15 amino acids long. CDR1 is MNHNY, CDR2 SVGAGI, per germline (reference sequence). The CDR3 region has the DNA TGTGCCAGCAGCCCAGGGCCATTGGGGTATCAGCCCCAGCATTTT. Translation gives CASSPGPLGYQPQHF.

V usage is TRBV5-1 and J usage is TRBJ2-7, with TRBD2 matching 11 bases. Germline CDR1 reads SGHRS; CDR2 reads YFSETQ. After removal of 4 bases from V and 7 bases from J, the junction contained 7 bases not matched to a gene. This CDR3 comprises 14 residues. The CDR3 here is CASSKTSGTPEQYF. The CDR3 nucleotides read TGCGCCAGCAGCAAGACTAGCGGGACGCCAGAGCAGTACTTC.

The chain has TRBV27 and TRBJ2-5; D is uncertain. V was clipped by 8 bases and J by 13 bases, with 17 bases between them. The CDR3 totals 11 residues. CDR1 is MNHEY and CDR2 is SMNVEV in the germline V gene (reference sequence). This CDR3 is CASFGQPPRYF. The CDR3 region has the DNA TGTGCCAGCTTTGGCCAGCCGCCGCGGTACTTC.

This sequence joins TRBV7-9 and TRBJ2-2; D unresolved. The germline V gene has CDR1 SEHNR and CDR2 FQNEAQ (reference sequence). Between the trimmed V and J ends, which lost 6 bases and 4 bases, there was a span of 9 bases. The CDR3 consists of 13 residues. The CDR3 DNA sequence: TGTGCCAGCAGGAGCGCTAGCACCGGGGAGCTGTTTTTT. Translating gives CASRSASTGELFF.

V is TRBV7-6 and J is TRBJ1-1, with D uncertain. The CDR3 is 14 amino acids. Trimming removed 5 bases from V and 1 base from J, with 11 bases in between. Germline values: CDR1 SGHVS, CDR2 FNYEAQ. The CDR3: CASSANGWNTEAFF. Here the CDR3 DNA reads TGTGCCAGCAGCGCGAACGGTTGGAACACTGAAGCTTTCTTT. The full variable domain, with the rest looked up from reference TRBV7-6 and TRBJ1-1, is GAGVSQSPRYKVTKRGQDVALRCDPISGHVSLYWYRQALGQGPEFLTYFNYEAQQDKSGLPNDRFSAERPEGSISTLTIQRTEQRDSAMYRCASSANGWNTEAFFGQGTRLTVV.

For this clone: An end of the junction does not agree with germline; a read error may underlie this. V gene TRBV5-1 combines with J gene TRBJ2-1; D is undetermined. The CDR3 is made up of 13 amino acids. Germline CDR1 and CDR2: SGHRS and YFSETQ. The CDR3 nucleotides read TGCGCCAGCAGTTTGGGTGCATACAATGAGCAGTTCTTC. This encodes CASSLGAYNEQFF.

The CDR3 region is CASSLNQGANYGYTF. The CDR3 coding sequence is TGTGCCAGCAGCTTAAACCAGGGGGCGAACTATGGCTACACCTTC. The chain links TRBV7-2 to TRBJ1-2, with 8 nucleotides matching TRBD1. The CDR3 contains 15 residues. The germline CDR1 and CDR2 sequences are SGHTA and FQGNSA. Trimming took 2 bases from V and 2 from J; bases not matched to a gene: 4.

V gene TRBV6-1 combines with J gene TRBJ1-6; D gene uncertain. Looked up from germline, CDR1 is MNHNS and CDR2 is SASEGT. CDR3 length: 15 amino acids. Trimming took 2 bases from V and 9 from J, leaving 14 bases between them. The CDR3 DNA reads TGTGCCAGCAGTGAATTGGACGGGAGGGCTTCACCCCTCCACTTT. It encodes CASSELDGRASPLHF.

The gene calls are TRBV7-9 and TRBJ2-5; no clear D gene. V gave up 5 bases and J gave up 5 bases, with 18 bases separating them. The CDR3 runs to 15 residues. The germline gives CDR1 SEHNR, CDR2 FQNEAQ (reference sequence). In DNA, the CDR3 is TGTGCCAGCAGCGCCTTAGGTTCCCCCGGGGAGACCCAGTACTTC. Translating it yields CASSALGSPGETQYF.

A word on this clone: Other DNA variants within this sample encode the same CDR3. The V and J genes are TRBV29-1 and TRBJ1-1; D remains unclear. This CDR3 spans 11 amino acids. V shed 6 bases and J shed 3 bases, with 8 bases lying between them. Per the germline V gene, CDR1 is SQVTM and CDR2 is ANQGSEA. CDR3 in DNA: TGCAGCGTGGTAAGGTACACTGAAGCTTTCTTT. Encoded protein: CSVVRYTEAFF. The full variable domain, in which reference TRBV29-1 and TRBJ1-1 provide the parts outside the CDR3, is SAVISQKPSRDICQRGTSLTIQCQVDSQVTMMFWYRQQPGQSLTLIATANQGSEATYESGFVIDKFPISRPNLTFSTLTVSNMSPEDSSIYLCSVVRYTEAFFGQGTRLTVV.

CDR3 bases: TGTGCCAGCACCCAACAGGGGGGGGGACAGGGCCACAATGAGCAGTTCTTC. The encoded protein is CASTQQGGGQGHNEQFF. The rearrangement joins TRBV2 to TRBJ2-1; 9 nucleotides match TRBD1. The CDR3 consists of 17 residues. Germline trimming cut 7 bases from V and 5 bases from J; bases unmatched to any gene: 15. The V gene's germline CDR1 is SNHLY and CDR2 FYNNEI.

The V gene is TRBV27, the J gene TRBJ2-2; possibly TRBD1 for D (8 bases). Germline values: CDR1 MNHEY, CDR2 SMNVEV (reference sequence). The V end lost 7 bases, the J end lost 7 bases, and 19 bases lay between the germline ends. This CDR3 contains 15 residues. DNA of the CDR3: TGTGCCAGCAACCACAGGGGGGGAGGAAACGGGGAGCTGTTTTTT. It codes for CASNHRGGGNGELFF.

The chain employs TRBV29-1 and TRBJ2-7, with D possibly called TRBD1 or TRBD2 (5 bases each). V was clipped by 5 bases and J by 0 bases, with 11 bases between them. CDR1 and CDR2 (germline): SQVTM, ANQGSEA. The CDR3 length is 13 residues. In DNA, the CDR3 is TGCAGCGTTAGGGGACGCGCCTCCTACGAGCAGTACTTC. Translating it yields CSVRGRASYEQYF.

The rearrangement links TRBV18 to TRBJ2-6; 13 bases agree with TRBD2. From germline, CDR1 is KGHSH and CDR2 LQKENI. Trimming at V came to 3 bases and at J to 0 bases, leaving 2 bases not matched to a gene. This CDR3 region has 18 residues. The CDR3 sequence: CASSPGLAGPSGANVLTF. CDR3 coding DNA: TGTGCCAGCTCACCGGGACTAGCGGGACCCTCTGGGGCCAACGTCCTGACTTTC.

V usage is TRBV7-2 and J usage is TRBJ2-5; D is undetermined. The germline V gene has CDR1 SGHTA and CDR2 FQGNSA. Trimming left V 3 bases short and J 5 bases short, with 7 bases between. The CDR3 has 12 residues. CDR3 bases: TGTGCCAGCAGCTTCCCCCCGGAGACCCAGTACTTC. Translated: CASSFPPETQYF.

The CDR3 spells CASSDGSRGIPSGANVLTF. The CDR3, as DNA: TGTGCCAGCAGTGACGGGAGCAGGGGGATCCCATCTGGGGCCAACGTCCTGACTTTC. The gene calls are TRBV2 and TRBJ2-6, with D possibly being TRBD1 (7 bases). CDR3 length: 19 residues. Germline CDR1 and CDR2: SNHLY and FYNNEI. V lost 3 bases and J lost 1, with 19 bases in between.